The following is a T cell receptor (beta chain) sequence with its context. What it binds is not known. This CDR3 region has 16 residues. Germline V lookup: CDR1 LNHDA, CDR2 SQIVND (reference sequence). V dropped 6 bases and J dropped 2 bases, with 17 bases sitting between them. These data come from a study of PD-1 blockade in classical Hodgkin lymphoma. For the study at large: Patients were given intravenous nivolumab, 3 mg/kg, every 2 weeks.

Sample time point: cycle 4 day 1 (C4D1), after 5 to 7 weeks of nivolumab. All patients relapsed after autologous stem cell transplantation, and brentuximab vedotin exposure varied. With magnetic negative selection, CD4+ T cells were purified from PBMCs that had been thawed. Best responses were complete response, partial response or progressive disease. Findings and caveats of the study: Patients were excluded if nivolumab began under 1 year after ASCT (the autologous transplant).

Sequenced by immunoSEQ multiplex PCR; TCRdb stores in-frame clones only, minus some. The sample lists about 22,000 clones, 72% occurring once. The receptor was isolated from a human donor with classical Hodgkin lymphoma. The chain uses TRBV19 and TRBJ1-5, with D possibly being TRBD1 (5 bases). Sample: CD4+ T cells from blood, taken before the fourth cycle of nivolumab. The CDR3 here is CASRTRRGEGNQPQHF. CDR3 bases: TGTGCCAGTAGAACCCGGCGAGGGGAAGGCAATCAGCCCCAGCATTTT.